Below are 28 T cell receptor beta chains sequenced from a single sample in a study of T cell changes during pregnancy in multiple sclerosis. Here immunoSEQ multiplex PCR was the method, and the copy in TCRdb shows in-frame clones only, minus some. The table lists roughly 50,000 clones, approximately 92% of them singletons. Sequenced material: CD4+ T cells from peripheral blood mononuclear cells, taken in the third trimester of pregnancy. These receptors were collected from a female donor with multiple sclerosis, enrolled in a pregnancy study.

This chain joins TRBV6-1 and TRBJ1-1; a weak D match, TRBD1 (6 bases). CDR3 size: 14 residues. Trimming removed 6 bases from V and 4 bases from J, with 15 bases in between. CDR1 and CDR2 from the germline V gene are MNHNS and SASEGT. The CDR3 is CASRVLGGLTEAFF. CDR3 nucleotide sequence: TGTGCCAGCAGGGTCCTGGGGGGGCTCACTGAAGCTTTCTTT.

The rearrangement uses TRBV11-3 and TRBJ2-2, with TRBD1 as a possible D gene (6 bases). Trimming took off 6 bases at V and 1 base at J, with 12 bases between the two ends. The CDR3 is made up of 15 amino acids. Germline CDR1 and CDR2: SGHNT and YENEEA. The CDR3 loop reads CASSSGAGNTGELFF. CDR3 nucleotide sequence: TGTGCCAGCAGTTCAGGGGCGGGGAACACCGGGGAGCTGTTTTTT.

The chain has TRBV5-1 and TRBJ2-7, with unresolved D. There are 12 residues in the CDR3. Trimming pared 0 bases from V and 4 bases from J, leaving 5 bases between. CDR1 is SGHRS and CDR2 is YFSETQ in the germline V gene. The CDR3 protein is CASSLVAYEQYF. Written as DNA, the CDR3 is TGCGCCAGCAGCTTGGTAGCTTACGAGCAGTACTTC.

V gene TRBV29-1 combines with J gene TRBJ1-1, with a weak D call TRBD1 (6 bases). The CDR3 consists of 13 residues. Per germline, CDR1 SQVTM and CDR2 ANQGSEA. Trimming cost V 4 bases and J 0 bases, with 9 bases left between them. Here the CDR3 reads CSVAGQMNTEAFF. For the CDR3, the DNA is TGCAGCGTTGCCGGACAGATGAACACTGAAGCTTTCTTT.

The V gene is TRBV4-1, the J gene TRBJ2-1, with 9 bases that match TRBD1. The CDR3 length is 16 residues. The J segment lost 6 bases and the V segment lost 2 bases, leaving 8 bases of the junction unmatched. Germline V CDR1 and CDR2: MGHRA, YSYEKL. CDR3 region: CASSQYFGTGINEQFF. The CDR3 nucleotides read TGCGCCAGCAGCCAATATTTCGGGACAGGGATCAATGAGCAGTTCTTC.

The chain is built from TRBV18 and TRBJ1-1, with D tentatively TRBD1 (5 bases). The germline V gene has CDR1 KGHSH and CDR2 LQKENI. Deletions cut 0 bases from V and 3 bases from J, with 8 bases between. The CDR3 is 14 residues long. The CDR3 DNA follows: TGTGCCAGCTCACCACCGGGGGGTTACACTGAAGCTTTCTTT. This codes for CASSPPGGYTEAFF.

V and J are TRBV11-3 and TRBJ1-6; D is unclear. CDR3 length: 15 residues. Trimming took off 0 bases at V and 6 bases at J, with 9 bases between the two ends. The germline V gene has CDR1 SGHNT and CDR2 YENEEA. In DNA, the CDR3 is TGTGCCAGCAGCTTAGACAGTCATGGTAATTCACCCCTCCACTTT. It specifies CASSLDSHGNSPLHF.

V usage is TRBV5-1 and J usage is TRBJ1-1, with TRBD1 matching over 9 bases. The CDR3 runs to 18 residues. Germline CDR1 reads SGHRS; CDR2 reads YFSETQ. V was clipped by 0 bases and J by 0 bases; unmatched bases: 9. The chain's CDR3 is CASSLEGTGPFLNTEAFF. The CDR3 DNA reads TGCGCCAGCAGCTTGGAAGGGACAGGGCCCTTCTTGAACACTGAAGCTTTCTTT.

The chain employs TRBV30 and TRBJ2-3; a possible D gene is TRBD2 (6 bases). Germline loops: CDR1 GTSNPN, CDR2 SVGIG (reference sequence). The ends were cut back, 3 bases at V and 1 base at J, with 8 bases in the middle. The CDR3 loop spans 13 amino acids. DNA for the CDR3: TGTGCCTGGAGCCCGGGGGGCACAGATACGCAGTATTTT. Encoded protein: CAWSPGGTDTQYF.

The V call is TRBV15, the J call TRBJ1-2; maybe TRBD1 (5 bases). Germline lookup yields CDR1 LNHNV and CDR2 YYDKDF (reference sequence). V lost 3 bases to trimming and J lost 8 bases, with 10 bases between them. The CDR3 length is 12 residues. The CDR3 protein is CATSSRAGGYTF. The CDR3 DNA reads TGTGCCACCAGCAGCAGGGCTGGCGGCTACACCTTC.

The CDR3 loop is CSAGAGDEQYF. CDR3 nucleotide sequence: TGCAGTGCCGGAGCAGGGGACGAGCAGTACTTC. The rearrangement uses TRBV20-1 and TRBJ2-7; TRBD1 is a possible D gene (6 bases). V shed 6 bases and J shed 5 bases, with 11 bases lying between them. CDR1 is DFQATT and CDR2 is SNEGSKA in the germline V gene (reference sequence). This CDR3 is built from 11 residues.

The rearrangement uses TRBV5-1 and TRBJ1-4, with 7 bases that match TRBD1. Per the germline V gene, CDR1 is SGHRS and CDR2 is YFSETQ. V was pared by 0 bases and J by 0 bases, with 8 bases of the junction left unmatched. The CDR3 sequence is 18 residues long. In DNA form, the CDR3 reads TGCGCCAGCAGCTTGGGACAGGGCCCGACTTCAACTAATGAAAAACTGTTTTTT. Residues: CASSLGQGPTSTNEKLFF.

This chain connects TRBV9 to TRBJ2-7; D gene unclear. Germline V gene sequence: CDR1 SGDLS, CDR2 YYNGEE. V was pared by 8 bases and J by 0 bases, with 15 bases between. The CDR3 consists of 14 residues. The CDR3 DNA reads TGTGCCAGATGCCCCGGTTGGAGCTCCTACGAGCAGTACTTC. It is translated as CARCPGWSSYEQYF. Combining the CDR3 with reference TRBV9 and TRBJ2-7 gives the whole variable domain DSGVTQTPKHLITATGQRVTLRCSPRSGDLSVYWYQQSLDQGLQFLIQYYNGEERAKGNILERFSAQQFPDLHSELNLSSLELGDSALYFCARCPGWSSYEQYFGPGTRLTVT.

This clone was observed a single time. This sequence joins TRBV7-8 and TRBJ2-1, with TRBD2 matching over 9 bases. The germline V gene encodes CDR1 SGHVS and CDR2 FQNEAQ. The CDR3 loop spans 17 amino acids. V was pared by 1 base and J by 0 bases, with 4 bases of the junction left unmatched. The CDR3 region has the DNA TGTGCCAGCAGCTTAGATAGACTAGCGGCCTCCTACAATGAGCAGTTCTTC. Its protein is CASSLDRLAASYNEQFF.

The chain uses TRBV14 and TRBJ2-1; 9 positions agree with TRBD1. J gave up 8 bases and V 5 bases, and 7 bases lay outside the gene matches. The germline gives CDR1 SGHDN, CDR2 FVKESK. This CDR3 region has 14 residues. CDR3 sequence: CASSWTGVSYEQFF. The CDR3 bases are TGTGCCAGCAGCTGGACAGGGGTGTCGTATGAGCAGTTCTTC.

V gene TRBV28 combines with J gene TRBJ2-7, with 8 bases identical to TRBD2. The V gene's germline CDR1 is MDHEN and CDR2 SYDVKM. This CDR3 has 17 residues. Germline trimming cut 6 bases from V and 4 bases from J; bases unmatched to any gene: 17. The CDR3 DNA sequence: TGTGCCAGCAGACCTTCCAGGCGGGCGGGAGGCCTATACGAGCAGTACTTC. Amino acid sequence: CASRPSRRAGGLYEQYF.

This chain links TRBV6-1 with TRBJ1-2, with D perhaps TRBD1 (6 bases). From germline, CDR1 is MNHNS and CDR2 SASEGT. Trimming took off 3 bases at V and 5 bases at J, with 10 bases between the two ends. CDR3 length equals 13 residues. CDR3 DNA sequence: TGTGCCAGCAGTGAGACAGGAGATTATGGCTACACCTTC. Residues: CASSETGDYGYTF.

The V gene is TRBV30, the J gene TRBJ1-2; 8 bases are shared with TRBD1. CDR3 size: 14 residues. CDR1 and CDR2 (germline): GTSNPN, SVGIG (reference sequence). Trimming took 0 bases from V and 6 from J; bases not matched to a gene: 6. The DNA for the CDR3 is TGTGCCTGGAGTGTACGCCGGACAGGGAATGGCTACACCTTC. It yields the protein CAWSVRRTGNGYTF.

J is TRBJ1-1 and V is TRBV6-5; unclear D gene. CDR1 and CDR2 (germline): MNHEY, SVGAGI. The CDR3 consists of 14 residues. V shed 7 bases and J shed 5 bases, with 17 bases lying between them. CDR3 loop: CASTPPGRGTEAFF. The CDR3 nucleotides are TGTGCCAGCACTCCCCCGGGTAGAGGGACTGAAGCTTTCTTT.

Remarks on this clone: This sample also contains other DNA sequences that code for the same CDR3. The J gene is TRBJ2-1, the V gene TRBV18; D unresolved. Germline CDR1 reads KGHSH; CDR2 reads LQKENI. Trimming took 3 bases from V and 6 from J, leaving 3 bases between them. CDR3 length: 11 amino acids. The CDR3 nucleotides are TGTGCCAGCTCACCCAGCAATGAGCAGTTCTTC. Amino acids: CASSPSNEQFF.

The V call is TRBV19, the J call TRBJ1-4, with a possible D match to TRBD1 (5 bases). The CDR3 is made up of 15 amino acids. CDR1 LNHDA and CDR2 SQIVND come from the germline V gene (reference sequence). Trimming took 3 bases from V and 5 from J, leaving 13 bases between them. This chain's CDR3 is CASSIPAGPNEKLFF. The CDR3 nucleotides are TGTGCCAGTAGTATTCCAGCGGGGCCCAATGAAAAACTGTTTTTT.

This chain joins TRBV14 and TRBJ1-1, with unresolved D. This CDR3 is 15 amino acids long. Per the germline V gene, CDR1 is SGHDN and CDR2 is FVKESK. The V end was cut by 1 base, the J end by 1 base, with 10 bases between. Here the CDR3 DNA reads TGTGCCAGCAGCCAAGGAGAGGCTCCGAACACTGAAGCTTTCTTT. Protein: CASSQGEAPNTEAFF. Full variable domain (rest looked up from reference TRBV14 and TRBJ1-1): EAGVTQFPSHSVIEKGQTVTLRCDPISGHDNLYWYRRVMGKEIKFLLHFVKESKQDESGMPNNRFLAERTGGTYSTLKVQPAELEDSGVYFCASSQGEAPNTEAFFGQGTRLTVV.

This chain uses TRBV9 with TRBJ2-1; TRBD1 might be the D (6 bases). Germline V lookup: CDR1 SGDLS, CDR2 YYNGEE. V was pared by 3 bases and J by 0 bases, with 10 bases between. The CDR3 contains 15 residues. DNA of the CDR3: TGTGCCAGCAGCGACACAGGGAGCTCCTACAATGAGCAGTTCTTC. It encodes CASSDTGSSYNEQFF.

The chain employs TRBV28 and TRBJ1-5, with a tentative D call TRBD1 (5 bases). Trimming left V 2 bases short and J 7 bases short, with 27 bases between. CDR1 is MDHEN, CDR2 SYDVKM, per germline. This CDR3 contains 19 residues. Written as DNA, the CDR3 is TGTGCCAGCAGTTTAATATGGGGGGTTGGGGTTACAAGCCGGCAGCCCCAGCATTTT. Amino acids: CASSLIWGVGVTSRQPQHF.

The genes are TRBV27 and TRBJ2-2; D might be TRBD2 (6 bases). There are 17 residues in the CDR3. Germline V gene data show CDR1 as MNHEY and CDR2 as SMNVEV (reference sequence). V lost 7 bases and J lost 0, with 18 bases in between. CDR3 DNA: TGTGCCAGCAACCCACTAGCAGTTAGGACGAACACCGGGGAGCTGTTTTTT. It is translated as CASNPLAVRTNTGELFF.

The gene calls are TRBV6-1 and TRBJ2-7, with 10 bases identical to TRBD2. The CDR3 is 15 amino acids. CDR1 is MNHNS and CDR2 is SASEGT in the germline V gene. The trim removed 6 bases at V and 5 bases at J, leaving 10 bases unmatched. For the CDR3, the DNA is TGTGCCAGCAGCGCTAAGACTAGCGGGTCCCACGAGCAGTACTTC. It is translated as CASSAKTSGSHEQYF.

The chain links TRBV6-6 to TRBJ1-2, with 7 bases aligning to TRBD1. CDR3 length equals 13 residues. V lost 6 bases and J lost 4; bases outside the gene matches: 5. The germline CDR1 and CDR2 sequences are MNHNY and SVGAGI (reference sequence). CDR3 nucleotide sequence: TGTGCCAGCAGCTCCGACAGGGTCTATGGCTACACCTTC. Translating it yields CASSSDRVYGYTF.

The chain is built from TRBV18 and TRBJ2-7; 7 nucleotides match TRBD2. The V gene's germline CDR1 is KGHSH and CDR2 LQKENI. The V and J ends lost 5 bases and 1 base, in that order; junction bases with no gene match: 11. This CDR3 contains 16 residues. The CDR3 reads CASSSLGLDFSYEQYF. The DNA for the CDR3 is TGTGCCAGCTCATCACTTGGACTAGATTTTTCCTACGAGCAGTACTTC.